This T cell receptor beta chain was recovered during a study of spatial heterogeneity in lung cancer. The CDR3 covers 17 residues. V lost 0 bases, J lost 1 base, and 13 bases lay in between. Germline CDR1 MGHRA, CDR2 YSYEKL. TCRdb reprocessed the 5' RACE reads via MiXCR and lists one record per CDR3 protein. The sample has more than 15,000 distinct CDR3 sequences, 19% seen once. This clonotype was seen many times. Described time point: blood at routine non-recurrence follow-up after resection. The clonotype originates from a male donor with early-stage non-small cell lung cancer. V is TRBV4-1 and J is TRBJ1-5; no firm D call. Sequenced here: PBMCs, sampled at follow-up. In DNA form, the CDR3 reads TGCGCCAGCAGCCAAGATAATTGGCCAGGAAGCAATCAGCCCCAGCATTTT. It is translated as CASSQDNWPGSNQPQHF.